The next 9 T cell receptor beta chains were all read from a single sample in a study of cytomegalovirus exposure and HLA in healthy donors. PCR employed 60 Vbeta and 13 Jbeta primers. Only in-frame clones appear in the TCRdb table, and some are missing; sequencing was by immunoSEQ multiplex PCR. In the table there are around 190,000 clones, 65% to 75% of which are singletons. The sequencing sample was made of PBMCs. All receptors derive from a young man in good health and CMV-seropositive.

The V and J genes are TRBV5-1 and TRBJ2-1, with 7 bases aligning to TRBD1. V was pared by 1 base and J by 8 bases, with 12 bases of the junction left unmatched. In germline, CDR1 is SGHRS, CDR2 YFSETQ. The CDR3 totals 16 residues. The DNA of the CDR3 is TGCGCCAGCAGCTTGTTCAGGGGGTCCTCCAAAGATGAGCAGTTCTTC. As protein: CASSLFRGSSKDEQFF.

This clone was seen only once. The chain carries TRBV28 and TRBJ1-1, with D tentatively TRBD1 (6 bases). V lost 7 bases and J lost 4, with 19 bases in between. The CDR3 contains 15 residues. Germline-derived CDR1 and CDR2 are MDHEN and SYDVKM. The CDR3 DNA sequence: TGTGCCAGCAAACGGGGGGGGCTGAGGGGCACTGAAGCTTTCTTT. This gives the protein CASKRGGLRGTEAFF.

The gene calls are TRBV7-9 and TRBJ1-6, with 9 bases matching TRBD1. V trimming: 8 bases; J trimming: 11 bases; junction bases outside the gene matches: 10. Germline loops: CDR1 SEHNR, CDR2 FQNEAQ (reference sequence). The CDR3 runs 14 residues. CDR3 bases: TGTGCCAGCGGTCTCAGGGACAGGGAGGCACCCCTCCACTTT. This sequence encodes CASGLRDREAPLHF.

CDR3 residues: CSVSVTGELFF. CDR3 DNA: TGCAGCGTCTCCGTAACCGGGGAGCTGTTTTTT. The V call is TRBV29-1, the J call TRBJ2-2; D unresolved. The germline gives CDR1 SQVTM, CDR2 ANQGSEA. CDR3 length: 11 amino acids. The V end was cut by 6 bases, the J end by 5 bases, with 7 bases between.

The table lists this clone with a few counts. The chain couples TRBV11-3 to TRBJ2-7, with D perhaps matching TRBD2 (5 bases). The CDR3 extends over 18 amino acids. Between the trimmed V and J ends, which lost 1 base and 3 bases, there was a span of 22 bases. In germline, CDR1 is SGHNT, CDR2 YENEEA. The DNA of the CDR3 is TGTGCCAGCAGCTTAGCGGGGTGGGCCTACCGAGACCTCTACGAGCAGTACTTC. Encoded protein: CASSLAGWAYRDLYEQYF.

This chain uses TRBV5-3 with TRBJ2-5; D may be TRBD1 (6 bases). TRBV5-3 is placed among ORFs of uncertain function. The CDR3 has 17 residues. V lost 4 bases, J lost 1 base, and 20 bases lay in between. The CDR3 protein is CARSQTGHSVPQETQYF. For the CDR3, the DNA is TGTGCCAGAAGCCAAACAGGGCATTCAGTCCCCCAAGAGACCCAGTACTTC.

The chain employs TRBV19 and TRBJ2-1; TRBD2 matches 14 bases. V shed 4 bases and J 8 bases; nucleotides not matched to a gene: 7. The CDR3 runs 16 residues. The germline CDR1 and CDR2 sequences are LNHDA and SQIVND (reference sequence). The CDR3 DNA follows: TGTGCCAGTAGTACCTGGACTAGCGGGAGGATCCATGAGCAGTTCTTC. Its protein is CASSTWTSGRIHEQFF.

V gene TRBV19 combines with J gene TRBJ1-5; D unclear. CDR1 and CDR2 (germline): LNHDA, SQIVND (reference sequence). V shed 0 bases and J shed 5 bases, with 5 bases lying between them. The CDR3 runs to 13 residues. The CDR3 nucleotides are TGTGCCAGTAGTATAGACGGTGATCAGCCCCAGCATTTT. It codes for CASSIDGDQPQHF.

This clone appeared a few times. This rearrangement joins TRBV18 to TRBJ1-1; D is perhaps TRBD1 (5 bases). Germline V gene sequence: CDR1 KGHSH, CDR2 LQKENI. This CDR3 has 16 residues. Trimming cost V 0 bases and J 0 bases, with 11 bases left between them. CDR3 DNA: TGTGCCAGCTCACCACCGTTGCGGGGCATGAACACTGAAGCTTTCTTT. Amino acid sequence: CASSPPLRGMNTEAFF.